This T cell receptor beta chain was sequenced for a study of T cells after somatic rescue of genetic block. Between the trimmed V and J ends, which lost 3 bases and 4 bases, there was a span of 19 bases. The V gene's germline CDR1 is MDHEN and CDR2 SYDVKM. The CDR3 has 17 residues. TCRdb's table, derived via immunoSEQ multiplex PCR, lists solely in-frame clones and lacks some. This sample yields 85,000 to 100,000 clones, of which 80% to 90% are seen a single time; about 1.5% belongs to the top ten. This clone was recorded once. The sample was peripheral blood mononuclear cells (PBMCs). The receptor's source is a woman younger than 30. The V call is TRBV28, the J call TRBJ1-5, with D perhaps matching TRBD1 (5 bases). In DNA, the CDR3 is TGTGCCAGCAGTTTGGGTTTGTATCGGGACCCAAATCAGCCCCAGCATTTT. This encodes CASSLGLYRDPNQPQHF.